This T cell receptor (beta chain) was documented in a study of cytomegalovirus exposure and HLA in healthy donors. Findings and limits, study-wide: Another analysis was done later, and it associated 16,951 TCR beta sequences with HLA alleles at 0.05 false discovery rate. Later, an analysis found that common viral pathogens appeared to be linked with several of the most significant clusters.

The germline CDR1 and CDR2 sequences are LGHNA and YSLEER. The CDR3 spans 14 residues. After removal of 0 bases from V and 6 bases from J, the junction contained 1 base not matched to a gene. PCR involved 60 Vbeta and 13 Jbeta primers. Using immunoSEQ multiplex PCR, the repertoire was profiled, and TCRdb retains in-frame clones only, with some absent. The sample has fewer than 200,000 clones; more than 80% are singletons. As to this clone: Its antigen is currently unknown.

The material sequenced was PBMCs. This sequence joins TRBV4-3 and TRBJ1-2; 10 positions match TRBD1. The TCR was taken from a young woman in good health and CMV-seropositive. CDR3 amino acids: CASSQEGTGDGYTF. Here the CDR3 DNA reads TGCGCCAGCAGCCAAGAGGGGACAGGGGATGGCTACACCTTC.